The 20 T cell receptor beta chains below all came from one sample that was sequenced in a study of T cells in Graves' hyperthyroidism and ophthalmopathy. Template material for amplifying TCR beta CDR3 regions consisted of RNA transcripts. First-round RT-PCR of the TCR CDR3 relied on the HTBI primer set. TCRdb analysed the multiplex PCR reads with MiXCR anew, one entry per CDR3 protein. Of 600,000 or so distinct CDR3 sequences listed, around 46% are singletons. Material: peripheral blood or thyroid tissue (not recorded which). The source of these receptors is a young woman with Graves' hyperthyroidism.

The chain joins TRBV20-1 to TRBJ1-4; TRBD1 aligns across 9 bases. Germline CDR1 is DFQATT and CDR2 is SNEGSKA (reference sequence). V dropped 2 bases and J dropped 8; count of bases not matched to a gene: 6. The CDR3 runs to 14 residues. CDR3 sequence (DNA): TGCAGTGCTAGACAGGGACAGGGTTTAGAAAAACTGTTTTTT. Translation gives CSARQGQGLEKLFF.

This clonotype came up many times. The chain joins TRBV10-3 to TRBJ1-1; D is ambiguous. This CDR3 has 16 amino acids. Per germline, CDR1 ENHRY and CDR2 SYGVKD. V was trimmed by 1 base and J by 0 bases, leaving 12 bases between them. The CDR3 DNA reads as TGTGCCATCAGTGAGTATTCAAGCCAGGTGAACACTGAAGCTTTCTTT. Translation gives CAISEYSSQVNTEAFF.

This clonotype occurred a few times. V usage is TRBV19 and J usage is TRBJ2-5; D is unresolved. V gave up 6 bases and J gave up 3 bases, with 17 bases separating them. The CDR3 is 15 amino acids. Germline V lookup: CDR1 LNHDA, CDR2 SQIVND (reference sequence). The CDR3 sequence is CASSQVVGSEETQYF. The DNA for the CDR3 is TGTGCCAGTAGCCAAGTAGTCGGGTCCGAAGAGACCCAGTACTTC.

This chain uses TRBV7-9 with TRBJ1-2; D perhaps matches TRBD1 (6 bases). V was cut by 6 bases and J by 2 bases, with 10 bases left in between. The CDR3 loop spans 13 amino acids. The V gene's germline CDR1 is SEHNR and CDR2 FQNEAQ (reference sequence). Here the CDR3 reads CASRRTANYGYTF. As DNA, the CDR3 is TGTGCCAGCAGACGGACAGCAAACTATGGCTACACCTTC.

This clonotype was seen repeatedly, ten times or more. The chain has TRBV7-6 and TRBJ1-1; no clear D. Germline CDR1 SGHVS, CDR2 FNYEAQ. The V end was cut by 5 bases, the J end by 3 bases, with 7 bases between. This CDR3 is built from 12 residues. CDR3 in amino acids: CASSPQYTEAFF. The CDR3 DNA follows: TGTGCCAGCAGCCCTCAGTACACTGAAGCTTTCTTT.

V usage is TRBV29-1 and J usage is TRBJ2-5; TRBD1 or TRBD2 may be the D gene (5 bases each). This CDR3 is built from 12 residues. From germline, CDR1 is SQVTM and CDR2 ANQGSEA. V lost 5 bases and J lost 5, with 12 bases in between. The CDR3 DNA is TGCAGCGTTTCCAAGGGGACGGAGACCCAGTACTTC. It specifies CSVSKGTETQYF.

A remark on this clonotype: The junction and the germline gene differ at one end; a read error may be behind it. The rearrangement joins TRBV7-3 to TRBJ2-2, with D possibly TRBD1 on 7 matching bases. The CDR3 is made up of 15 amino acids. Germline V lookup: CDR1 SGHTA, CDR2 FQGTGA. CDR3 DNA sequence: TGCGCCAGCAGCCAAGAGCCAGGGGGGTCCGGGGAGCTGTTTTTT. Its protein is CASSQEPGGSGELFF.

This chain connects TRBV20-1 to TRBJ1-1; no firm D call. V gave up 0 bases and J gave up 0 bases, with 11 bases separating them. CDR3 length: 15 amino acids. Germline CDR1 and CDR2: DFQATT and SNEGSKA (reference sequence). The CDR3 DNA reads as TGCAGTGCTAGAGATCTCGGGCAATTGAACACTGAAGCTTTCTTT. This encodes CSARDLGQLNTEAFF.

The CDR3 DNA sequence: TGTGCCAGCAGTGGGGACAGGGGGCGTGAAGCTTTCTTT. Translating it yields CASSGDRGREAFF. The V gene is TRBV2, the J gene TRBJ1-1; the match to TRBD1 covers 12 bases. Germline assignment: CDR1 SNHLY and CDR2 FYNNEI. Germline trimming cut 4 bases from V and 7 bases from J; bases unmatched to any gene: 1. The CDR3 totals 13 residues.

The rearrangement uses TRBV19 and TRBJ1-5, with TRBD1 matching over 8 bases. The CDR3 is 18 residues long. Germline V gene data show CDR1 as LNHDA and CDR2 as SQIVND (reference sequence). Trimming removed 6 bases from V and 0 bases from J; junction bases left unmatched: 13. The CDR3 region has the DNA TGTGCCAGTAGCCCAGGACAGGGCCGTATGGGTAGCAATCAGCCCCAGCATTTT. It yields the protein CASSPGQGRMGSNQPQHF.

This chain uses TRBV5-5 with TRBJ2-2; D possibly matches TRBD1 or TRBD2 (5 bases each). CDR1 and CDR2 (germline): SGHKS, YYEKEE (reference sequence). The CDR3 sequence is 14 residues long. Trimming took off 6 bases at V and 7 bases at J, with 16 bases between the two ends. The CDR3 DNA sequence: TGTGCCAGCAACAGGACCCCACGGGGCGGGGAGCTGTTTTTT. This gives the protein CASNRTPRGGELFF.

This clonotype was seen only a few times. This chain links TRBV5-1 with TRBJ1-2; D unclear. The V and J ends lost 2 bases and 5 bases respectively, with 16 bases between them. The germline V gene has CDR1 SGHRS and CDR2 YFSETQ. The CDR3 has 15 residues. Written as DNA, the CDR3 is TGCGCCAGCAGCTTATGGGCGGCGTCGGGGTATGGCTACACCTTC. Amino acid sequence: CASSLWAASGYGYTF.

The V gene is TRBV7-8, the J gene TRBJ1-4; 10 nucleotides agree with TRBD1. The trim removed 4 bases at V and 8 bases at J, leaving 7 bases unmatched. This CDR3 contains 15 residues. From germline, CDR1 is SGHVS and CDR2 FQNEAQ. The CDR3 loop is CASSYARGQGEKLFF. Written as DNA, the CDR3 is TGTGCCAGCAGCTACGCGCGGGGACAGGGGGAAAAACTGTTTTTT.

The V gene is TRBV7-9, the J gene TRBJ1-6, with TRBD1 matching 9 bases. This CDR3 is 15 amino acids long. The V segment lost 6 bases and the J segment 6 bases; nucleotides outside the gene matches: 6. Germline V gene lookup returns CDR1 SEHNR and CDR2 FQNEAQ (reference sequence). In nucleotides, the CDR3 is TGTGCCAGCAGTGAGACAGGGGGACTTAATTCACCCCTCCACTTT. Amino acid sequence: CASSETGGLNSPLHF. Based on the CDR3 plus reference TRBV7-9 and TRBJ1-6, the full variable domain is DTGVSQNPRHKITKRGQNVTFRCDPISEHNRLYWYRQTLGQGPEFLTYFQNEAQLEKSRLLSDRFSAERPKGSFSTLEIQRTEQGDSAMYLCASSETGGLNSPLHFGNGTRLTVT.

This clonotype was picked up many times. For the CDR3, the DNA is TGTGCCACCAGCCCCACTAGCGGGAGTAGCACCGGGGAGCTGTTTTTT. It yields the protein CATSPTSGSSTGELFF. This chain uses TRBV15 with TRBJ2-2, with 11 bases lining up with TRBD2. V lost 5 bases, J lost 4 bases, and 6 bases stayed unmatched. The CDR3 is 16 amino acids. Germline loops: CDR1 LNHNV, CDR2 YYDKDF (reference sequence).

This clonotype came up many times. J is TRBJ2-5 and V is TRBV29-1, with D perhaps TRBD2 (6 bases). The V and J ends lost 5 bases and 5 bases respectively, with 18 bases between them. Per the germline V gene, CDR1 is SQVTM and CDR2 is ANQGSEA. The CDR3 length is 14 residues. The CDR3 region is CSVYGHEGGETQYF. CDR3 sequence (DNA): TGCAGCGTTTACGGGCACGAGGGAGGCGAGACCCAGTACTTC.

The rearrangement joins TRBV29-1 to TRBJ2-7; 7 bases map to TRBD1. Germline-derived CDR1 and CDR2 are SQVTM and ANQGSEA. The junction had 8 bases not matched to a gene; V was cut back by 6 bases and J by 3 bases. The CDR3 covers 13 residues. Written as DNA, the CDR3 is TGCAGCGTACAAGGGACAGAGTTCTACGAGCAGTACTTC. This sequence encodes CSVQGTEFYEQYF.

A word on this clonotype: As the CDR3 is not closed by the conserved phenylalanine or tryptophan, this likely results from a read error. V usage is TRBV7-2 and J usage is TRBJ1-5; TRBD1 might be the D (5 bases). The V and J ends lost 5 bases and 4 bases respectively, with 9 bases between them. This CDR3 is 13 amino acids long. Germline loops: CDR1 SGHTA, CDR2 FQGNSA. The CDR3 sequence is CASSAPGNQPQHL. The CDR3 DNA follows: TGTGCCAGCAGCGCCCCAGGGAATCAGCCCCAGCATTTA.

The genes are TRBV7-6 and TRBJ1-1, with a weak D call TRBD1 (5 bases). The length of the CDR3 is 18 residues. V lost 6 bases, J lost 1 base, and 24 bases lay in between. The germline V gene encodes CDR1 SGHVS and CDR2 FNYEAQ. CDR3 residues: CASSARRTTSGKNTEAFF. CDR3 nucleotides: TGTGCCAGCAGTGCGCGGAGGACAACAAGCGGGAAGAACACTGAAGCTTTCTTT.

This clonotype showed up just a few times. This chain connects TRBV2 to TRBJ1-1; D is unclear. The CDR3 sequence is 14 residues long. Germline V gene data show CDR1 as SNHLY and CDR2 as FYNNEI. V lost 6 bases and J 5 bases, leaving 16 bases between the germline ends. The CDR3 loop is CASSFSVRATEAFF. DNA of the CDR3: TGTGCCAGCAGCTTCTCGGTCCGCGCGACTGAAGCTTTCTTT.